Shown below are 8 T cell receptor beta chains from a single sample sequenced in a study of spatial heterogeneity in lung cancer. Time point described: blood at routine non-recurrence follow-up after resection. No cell sorting; template was whole RNA from tumor, lung tissue or PBMC. TCRdb redid the calling of the 5' RACE reads with MiXCR, one entry per CDR3 protein. The repertoire includes 50,000 to 60,000 distinct CDR3 sequences, 6.5% to 7.5% of them detected once, and roughly 35% sits in the top ten. The sequencing used PBMCs, collected at follow-up. Receptor source: a female donor with early-stage non-small cell lung cancer.

This clonotype was found many times. J is TRBJ1-2 and V is TRBV7-2; D gene ambiguous. This CDR3 is built from 15 residues. Trimming removed 0 bases at V and 0 bases at J, with 8 bases between. Germline-derived CDR1 and CDR2 are SGHTA and FQGNSA. CDR3 sequence reads: CASSLAGLSNYGYTF. The CDR3 DNA sequence: TGTGCCAGCAGCTTAGCGGGATTGTCTAACTATGGCTACACCTTC.

This clonotype has more than one count but fewer than ten. The J gene is TRBJ1-2, the V gene TRBV27, with D tentatively TRBD1 (5 bases). V was clipped by 2 bases and J by 8 bases, with 18 bases between them. The CDR3 runs to 15 residues. Germline loops: CDR1 MNHEY, CDR2 SMNVEV (reference sequence). CDR3 nucleotide sequence: TGTGCCAGCAGTTTAGATGAACGCGGGACCGGAGGCTACACCTTC. Its protein is CASSLDERGTGGYTF.

This clonotype has at least ten counts. V and J are TRBV6-1 and TRBJ2-7; TRBD1 aligns across 8 bases. J was trimmed by 5 bases and V by 7 bases; bases with no gene match: 4. Germline CDR1 MNHNS, CDR2 SASEGT. This CDR3 contains 12 residues. CDR3 in amino acids: CASTMTGDEQYF. CDR3 DNA: TGTGCCAGCACCATGACAGGGGACGAGCAGTACTTC.

V usage is TRBV6-2 or TRBV6-3 and J usage is TRBJ2-3, with 10 bases that match TRBD2. V lost 6 bases to trimming and J lost 2 bases; unmatched junction nucleotides: 8. The CDR3 runs to 16 residues. CDR1 is MNHEY, CDR2 SVGEGT, per germline. DNA of the CDR3: TGTGCCAGCAGCGACGGAGCGGGGGGGGCCACAGATACGCAGTATTTT. This codes for CASSDGAGGATDTQYF.

Here the CDR3 reads CSALRDRIGQPQHF. In DNA, the CDR3 is TGCAGTGCTCTCCGGGACAGGATAGGACAGCCCCAGCATTTT. J is TRBJ1-5 and V is TRBV20-1, with 8 bases matching TRBD1. With 5 bases clipped from V and 7 bases from J, the junction kept 10 bases outside the gene matches. CDR1 and CDR2 (germline): DFQATT, SNEGSKA (reference sequence). CDR3 length: 14 residues.

This clonotype was recorded a few times. The chain carries TRBV6-2 or TRBV6-3 and TRBJ1-3, with D hard to call. The CDR3 consists of 16 residues. The V gene's germline CDR1 is MNHEY and CDR2 SVGEGT. V shed 7 bases and J shed 0 bases, with 16 bases lying between them. This CDR3 is CASTPVLKSSGNTIYF. The CDR3 DNA is TGTGCCAGCACCCCGGTGCTGAAAAGCTCTGGAAACACCATATATTTT.

This clonotype was observed many times. The chain is built from TRBV28 and TRBJ2-2; the D gene is possibly TRBD1 (6 bases). The CDR3 covers 16 residues. Germline V gene lookup returns CDR1 MDHEN and CDR2 SYDVKM. V gave up 4 bases and J gave up 0 bases, with 12 bases separating them. The CDR3 coding sequence is TGTGCCAGCAGTTCTACAGGGCTTACGAACACCGGGGAGCTGTTTTTT. Protein: CASSSTGLTNTGELFF.

A word on this clonotype: A read error may explain this, as a much larger clone is one base away. The V gene is TRBV7-9, the J gene TRBJ2-1; perhaps TRBD2 as D (6 bases). This CDR3 comprises 13 residues. Between the trimmed V and J ends, which lost 3 bases and 6 bases, there was a span of 9 bases. CDR1 and CDR2 (germline): SEHNR, FQNEAQ (reference sequence). The DNA for the CDR3 is TGTGCCAGCAGCTTTGTGGAGGGCAATGAGCAGTTCTTC. It yields the protein CASSFVEGNEQFF.